One sample yielded the 11 T cell receptor beta chains listed below, sequenced in a study of T cell changes during pregnancy in multiple sclerosis. Clones were read by immunoSEQ multiplex PCR, and TCRdb kept only the in-frame ones, dropping some. The sample shows some 77,000 clones, approximately 90% of them seen only once. Specimen: peripheral blood, collected before pregnancy. These receptors came from a female donor with multiple sclerosis, enrolled in a pregnancy study.

The chain has TRBV29-1 and TRBJ2-7; TRBD1 might be the D (6 bases). V lost 6 bases and J 2 bases, leaving 11 bases between the germline ends. From germline, CDR1 is SQVTM and CDR2 ANQGSEA. The length of the CDR3 is 12 residues. The CDR3 region has the DNA TGCAGCGTCTCCAGGGGCACCTACGAGCAGTACTTC. Protein sequence: CSVSRGTYEQYF.

This clone was recorded a few times. The chain recombines TRBV7-9 with TRBJ2-3, with TRBD2 identical over 10 bases. V gave up 3 bases and J gave up 4 bases; unmatched junction bases: 7. Germline assignment: CDR1 SEHNR and CDR2 FQNEAQ (reference sequence). CDR3 length: 16 residues. The CDR3 sequence: CASSFKAGGPSDTQYF. CDR3 nucleotides: TGTGCCAGCAGCTTCAAAGCGGGGGGGCCCTCAGATACGCAGTATTTT.

The CDR3 DNA follows: TGTGCCAGCAGCGTAACAGACCGTACCGAGCAGTTCTTC. This gives the protein CASSVTDRTEQFF. The chain combines TRBV9 with TRBJ2-1; D is uncertain. V lost 1 base and J lost 10, with 12 bases in between. The germline V gene encodes CDR1 SGDLS and CDR2 YYNGEE. This CDR3 is built from 13 residues.

J is TRBJ1-5 and V is TRBV30; a weak D match, TRBD1 (5 bases). CDR1 and CDR2 (germline): GTSNPN, SVGIG (reference sequence). The CDR3 loop spans 13 amino acids. Trimming pared 0 bases from V and 5 bases from J, leaving 8 bases between. This CDR3 reads CAWSVDRDQPQHF. Written as DNA, the CDR3 is TGTGCCTGGAGTGTTGACAGAGATCAGCCCCAGCATTTT.

The chain carries TRBV6-6 and TRBJ2-1; D is possibly TRBD1 (5 bases). CDR1 and CDR2 (germline): MNHNY, SVGAGI (reference sequence). The CDR3 has 12 residues. Trimming cost V 3 bases and J 7 bases, with 7 bases left between them. CDR3: CASSYWTNEQFF. The CDR3 bases are TGTGCCAGCAGTTATTGGACAAATGAGCAGTTCTTC.

This clone was detected once. CDR3: CASSLNGAQETQYF. CDR3 nucleotide sequence: TGCGCCAGCAGCTTGAATGGGGCCCAAGAGACCCAGTACTTC. The chain links TRBV5-1 to TRBJ2-5; D possibly corresponds to TRBD1 (5 bases). Trimming cost V 1 base and J 1 base, with 8 bases left between them. The CDR3 is 14 residues long. CDR1 and CDR2 (germline): SGHRS, YFSETQ. Using reference TRBV5-1 and TRBJ2-5 for the parts outside the CDR3, the full variable domain is KAGVTQTPRYLIKTRGQQVTLSCSPISGHRSVSWYQQTPGQGLQFLFEYFSETQRNKGNFPGRFSGRQFSNSRSEMNVSTLELGDSALYLCASSLNGAQETQYFGPGTRLLVL.

J is TRBJ2-3 and V is TRBV4-3; TRBD2 agrees at 9 bases. The CDR3 runs to 16 residues. Germline trimming cut 0 bases from V and 4 bases from J; bases unmatched to any gene: 5. The germline gives CDR1 LGHNA, CDR2 YSLEER. The CDR3 loop is CASSQDPGLAADTQYF. Written as DNA, the CDR3 is TGCGCCAGCAGCCAAGATCCGGGACTAGCAGCAGATACGCAGTATTTT.

The chain is built from TRBV5-6 and TRBJ2-1; 8 bases are shared with TRBD2. Germline V gives CDR1 SGHDT, CDR2 YYEEEE. The V gene end was trimmed by 5 bases and the J gene end by 5 bases; junction bases not matched to a gene: 6. CDR3 size: 14 residues. CDR3 residues: CASSDGGADNEQFF. Here the CDR3 DNA reads TGTGCCAGCAGTGACGGGGGGGCCGACAATGAGCAGTTCTTC.

CDR3 nucleotides: TGCAGCGCCCAAGAGGGGGACACTGAAGCTTTCTTT. Translating gives CSAQEGDTEAFF. The V call is TRBV29-1, the J call TRBJ1-1, with a weak D call TRBD1 (6 bases). Per the germline V gene, CDR1 is SQVTM and CDR2 is ANQGSEA. V was clipped by 7 bases and J by 3 bases, with 12 bases between them. The CDR3 has 12 residues. Supplemented by reference TRBV29-1 and TRBJ1-1, the full variable domain reads SAVISQKPSRDICQRGTSLTIQCQVDSQVTMMFWYRQQPGQSLTLIATANQGSEATYESGFVIDKFPISRPNLTFSTLTVSNMSPEDSSIYLCSAQEGDTEAFFGQGTRLTVV.

The V gene is TRBV5-5, the J gene TRBJ1-4; a weak D match, TRBD1 (5 bases). Between the trimmed V and J ends, which lost 1 base and 12 bases, there was a span of 13 bases. CDR3 size: 13 residues. Germline loops: CDR1 SGHKS, CDR2 YYEKEE (reference sequence). The chain's CDR3 is CASSLYAGRELFF. In nucleotides, the CDR3 is TGTGCCAGCAGCTTGTATGCGGGACGGGAACTGTTTTTT.

The chain combines TRBV6-4 with TRBJ2-2; possibly TRBD2 for D (5 bases). Trimming stripped 0 bases from V and 2 bases from J, with 7 bases between. The CDR3 length is 15 residues. Germline V gene data show CDR1 as MRHNA and CDR2 as SNTAGT. CDR3 amino acids: CASSDSEENTGELFF. The DNA of the CDR3 is TGTGCCAGCAGTGACTCGGAGGAAAACACCGGGGAGCTGTTTTTT.